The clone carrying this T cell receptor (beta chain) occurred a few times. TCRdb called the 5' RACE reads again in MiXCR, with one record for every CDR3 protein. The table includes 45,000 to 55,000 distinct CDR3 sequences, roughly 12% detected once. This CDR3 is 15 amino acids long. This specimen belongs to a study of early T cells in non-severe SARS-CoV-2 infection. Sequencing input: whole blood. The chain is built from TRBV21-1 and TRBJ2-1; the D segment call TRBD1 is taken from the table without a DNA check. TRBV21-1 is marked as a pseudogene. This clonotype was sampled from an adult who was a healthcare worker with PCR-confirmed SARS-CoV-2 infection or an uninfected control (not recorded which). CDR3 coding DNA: TGTGCCAGCAGCCCCCGGGTCCTCTCCTACAATGAGCAGTTCTTC. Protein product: CASSPRVLSYNEQFF.